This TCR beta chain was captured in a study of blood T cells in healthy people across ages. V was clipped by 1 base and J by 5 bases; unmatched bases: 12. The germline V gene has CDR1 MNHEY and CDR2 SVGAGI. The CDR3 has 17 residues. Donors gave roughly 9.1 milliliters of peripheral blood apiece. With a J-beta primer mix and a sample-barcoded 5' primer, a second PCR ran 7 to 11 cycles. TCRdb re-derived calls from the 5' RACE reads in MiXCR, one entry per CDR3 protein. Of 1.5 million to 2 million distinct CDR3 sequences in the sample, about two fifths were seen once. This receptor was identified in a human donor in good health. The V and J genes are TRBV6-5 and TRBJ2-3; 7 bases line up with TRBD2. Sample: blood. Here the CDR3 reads CASSYYGGGILGDTQYF. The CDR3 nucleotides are TGTGCCAGCAGTTACTACGGGGGAGGGATTCTTGGAGATACGCAGTATTTT.